These 27 T cell receptor beta chains share one sample of origin, sequenced in a study of beta chain features in type 1 diabetes. Expressed TCRB transcripts were sequenced because the entire RNA isolate underwent reverse transcription. Only in-frame clones appear in the TCRdb table, and some are missing; sequencing was by immunoSEQ multiplex PCR. The table has more than 150,000 clones, around 10% seen once; the top ten hold roughly 1.9%. Sequenced material: central memory CD4+ T cells from blood. All receptors come from a man between 18 and 29 years old in good health.

The chain carries TRBV4-2 and TRBJ1-2; no firm D call. CDR1 LGHNA and CDR2 YNFKEQ come from the germline V gene. The V and J ends lost 1 base and 0 bases respectively, with 15 bases between them. The CDR3 is 17 residues long. CDR3 amino acids: CASSQGTWTSANYGYTF. DNA of the CDR3: TGTGCCAGCAGCCAAGGTACCTGGACCTCAGCTAACTATGGCTACACCTTC.

The chain couples TRBV9 to TRBJ1-6, with D hard to call. CDR3 size: 12 residues. The ends were cut back, 4 bases at V and 8 bases at J, with 7 bases in the middle. Germline CDR1 SGDLS, CDR2 YYNGEE. Here the CDR3 reads CASSHRDSPLHF. The CDR3 bases are TGTGCCAGCAGCCACAGAGATTCACCCCTCCACTTT.

J is TRBJ2-7 and V is TRBV4-3; maybe TRBD1 (5 bases). With 0 bases removed from V and 2 bases from J, the gap between germline ends came to 11 bases. Germline V lookup: CDR1 LGHNA, CDR2 YSLEER. The CDR3 contains 15 residues. The CDR3 DNA sequence: TGCGCCAGCAGCCAAGATGGACATCTACCCTACGAGCAGTACTTC. Amino acids: CASSQDGHLPYEQYF.

The V and J genes are TRBV20-1 and TRBJ2-7; D gene ambiguous. The CDR3 is 10 amino acids. The germline CDR1 and CDR2 sequences are DFQATT and SNEGSKA (reference sequence). V shed 3 bases and J shed 6 bases, with 6 bases lying between them. CDR3 DNA sequence: TGCAGTGCTAGGCTAGTCGAGCAGTACTTC. Translation: CSARLVEQYF.

This chain links TRBV29-1 with TRBJ2-7; a weak D match, TRBD1 (6 bases). CDR1 and CDR2 from the germline V gene are SQVTM and ANQGSEA. The CDR3 totals 12 residues. Trimming took 1 base from V and 2 from J, leaving 6 bases between them. The CDR3 region is CSVEGTAYEQYF. The CDR3 DNA reads as TGCAGCGTTGAAGGGACAGCCTACGAGCAGTACTTC.

This clone was seen more than once but under ten times. This chain uses TRBV18 with TRBJ2-3; D is unresolved. This CDR3 is 13 amino acids long. CDR1 is KGHSH and CDR2 is LQKENI in the germline V gene. V was trimmed by 4 bases and J by 4 bases, leaving 9 bases between them. CDR3 nucleotides: TGTGCCAGCTCACTACGAGGAGCAGATACGCAGTATTTT. Translating gives CASSLRGADTQYF.

V gene TRBV19 combines with J gene TRBJ2-3, with 8 bases fitting TRBD1. Germline lookup yields CDR1 LNHDA and CDR2 SQIVND (reference sequence). The CDR3 contains 15 residues. After removal of 5 bases from V and 4 bases from J, the junction contained 8 bases not matched to a gene. The CDR3 DNA reads as TGTGCCAGTAGTCCTCGGACAGGGTGGGCAGATACGCAGTATTTT. Its protein is CASSPRTGWADTQYF.

This clone was seen a few times. The V call is TRBV6-5, the J call TRBJ2-3, with D perhaps given as TRBD1 or TRBD2 (5 bases each). Germline V gene data show CDR1 as MNHEY and CDR2 as SVGAGI. Trimming pared 6 bases from V and 1 base from J, leaving 8 bases between. The CDR3 has 13 residues. Here the CDR3 reads CASRQEGTDTQYF. As DNA, the CDR3 is TGTGCCAGCAGACAGGAGGGCACAGATACGCAGTATTTT.

This chain connects TRBV28 to TRBJ2-2, with D perhaps TRBD1 (6 bases). This CDR3 spans 14 amino acids. The germline CDR1 and CDR2 sequences are MDHEN and SYDVKM. The V end lost 9 bases, the J end lost 1 base, and 12 bases lay between the germline ends. The CDR3 DNA follows: TGTGCCAGTTTACGAGGGGGGAACACCGGGGAGCTGTTTTTT. Translated, it gives CASLRGGNTGELFF.

The rearrangement links TRBV9 to TRBJ1-4, with D maybe TRBD1 (6 bases). The CDR3 is 15 residues long. Germline assignment: CDR1 SGDLS and CDR2 YYNGEE. The germline V and J ends were trimmed by 0 bases and 1 base, with 7 bases remaining between them. CDR3 sequence reads: CASSVATGTNEKLFF. CDR3 bases: TGTGCCAGCAGCGTAGCGACAGGAACTAATGAAAAACTGTTTTTT.

This clone was counted only a few times. The chain couples TRBV5-6 to TRBJ1-6; D call uncertain. CDR1 is SGHDT, CDR2 YYEEEE, per germline. CDR3 size: 14 residues. V was shortened by 4 bases and J by 3 bases, with 8 bases between the two germline ends. CDR3 protein: CASSADHYNSPLHF. CDR3 nucleotides: TGTGCCAGCAGCGCGGACCACTATAATTCACCCCTCCACTTT. The variable domain in full, completed from reference TRBV5-6 and TRBJ1-6, reads DAGVTQSPTHLIKTRGQQVTLRCSPKSGHDTVSWYQQALGQGPQFIFQYYEEEERQRGNFPDRFSGHQFPNYSSELNVNALLLGDSALYLCASSADHYNSPLHFGNGTRLTVT.

This clone was picked up a small number of times. The sample carries other DNA sequences with the same CDR3. This rearrangement joins TRBV30 to TRBJ1-6; TRBD1 matches 11 bases. Germline CDR1 is GTSNPN and CDR2 is SVGIG (reference sequence). This CDR3 comprises 14 residues. Trimming at V came to 3 bases and at J to 7 bases, leaving 2 bases not matched to a gene. CDR3 protein: CAWRGDRGNSPLHF. CDR3 in DNA: TGTGCCTGGAGGGGGGACAGGGGGAATTCACCCCTCCACTTT.

The V gene is TRBV4-3, the J gene TRBJ2-5; D call uncertain. CDR3 size: 15 residues. Germline values: CDR1 LGHNA, CDR2 YSLEER. Between the trimmed V and J ends, which lost 0 bases and 1 base, there was a span of 9 bases. DNA of the CDR3: TGCGCCAGCAGCCAAGATCCATGGAGCCAAGAGACCCAGTACTTC. Residues: CASSQDPWSQETQYF.

The chain carries TRBV28 and TRBJ2-1; tentatively, D is TRBD1 (6 bases). The length of the CDR3 is 13 residues. The V end was cut by 6 bases, the J end by 9 bases, with 15 bases between. Germline CDR1 MDHEN, CDR2 SYDVKM. The DNA for the CDR3 is TGTGCCAGCAGGTCCGGCTGGGACACTGAGCAGTTCTTC. It codes for CASRSGWDTEQFF.

This clone was observed a handful of times. CDR3 nucleotides: TGTGCCACACAGGGGTGGAATAATTCACCCCTCCACTTT. Translating it yields CATQGWNNSPLHF. The chain is built from TRBV10-3 and TRBJ1-6; 7 bases line up with TRBD1. The CDR3 extends over 13 amino acids. Germline V gene data show CDR1 as ENHRY and CDR2 as SYGVKD. The junction had 5 bases not matched to a gene; V was cut back by 10 bases and J by 5 bases.

This clone was observed many times. The chain employs TRBV11-1 and TRBJ2-1; TRBD2 might be the D (6 bases). The CDR3 has 14 residues. V was cut by 0 bases and J by 10 bases, with 13 bases left in between. Germline values: CDR1 SGHAT, CDR2 FQDESV (reference sequence). CDR3 DNA sequence: TGTGCCAGCAGCTTAGCGCGCGGGATCGCCGAGCAGTTCTTC. Translation: CASSLARGIAEQFF. The full variable domain, its missing parts supplied by reference TRBV11-1 and TRBJ2-1, is EAEVAQSPRYKITEKSQAVAFWCDPISGHATLYWYRQILGQGPELLVQFQDESVVDDSQLPKDRFSAERLKGVDSTLKIQPAELGDSAMYLCASSLARGIAEQFFGPGTRLTVL.

A note on this clone: Relative to the germline gene, one junction end is altered; a read error may explain this. This chain connects TRBV28 to TRBJ1-1; D gene uncertain. The CDR3 runs 14 residues. Germline V gene lookup returns CDR1 MDHEN and CDR2 SYDVKM. The DNA for the CDR3 is TGTGCCAGCGGTTTACACGGGAAGGACACTGAAGCTTTCTTT. Protein: CASGLHGKDTEAFF.

In its sample, this clone was seen a few times. The CDR3 DNA reads TGTGCCAGCAGCGTAGGGGTGGAAGGCTACGAGCAGTACTTC. Translated: CASSVGVEGYEQYF. This chain uses TRBV9 with TRBJ2-7; D is undetermined. V was pared by 0 bases and J by 3 bases, with 10 bases between. Germline V gene lookup returns CDR1 SGDLS and CDR2 YYNGEE. CDR3 length: 14 amino acids.

This chain links TRBV5-1 with TRBJ2-1; 9 nucleotides match TRBD1. The CDR3 contains 16 residues. V trimming: 4 bases; J trimming: 4 bases; junction bases outside the gene matches: 9. Germline lookup yields CDR1 SGHRS and CDR2 YFSETQ. CDR3 loop: CASSPPGTGIYNEQFF. Written as DNA, the CDR3 is TGCGCCAGCAGCCCCCCCGGGACAGGGATATACAATGAGCAGTTCTTC.

This clone came up a few times. The chain links TRBV9 to TRBJ1-3; D remains unclear. Looked up from germline, CDR1 is SGDLS and CDR2 is YYNGEE. The CDR3 spans 13 residues. The germline V and J ends were trimmed by 2 bases and 4 bases, with 7 bases remaining between them. The CDR3 sequence is CASSVEGGNTIYF. CDR3 DNA: TGTGCCAGCAGCGTGGAAGGGGGAAACACCATATATTTT.

The sample holds a few counts of this clone. V and J are TRBV11-2 and TRBJ1-1; D remains ambiguous. CDR1 and CDR2 (germline): SGHAT, FQNNGV. The CDR3 has 11 amino acids. The V end was cut by 5 bases, the J end by 7 bases, with 8 bases between. DNA for the CDR3: TGTGCCAGCAGCCTCGAGATTGAAGCTTTCTTT. Translating it yields CASSLEIEAFF.

The table lists this clone with a few counts. A much larger clonotype is one base distant, so this may be a read error. Other DNA sequences from this sample encode an identical CDR3 as well. The J gene is TRBJ1-3, the V gene TRBV20-1; D gene uncertain. The V and J ends lost 6 bases and 2 bases respectively, with 5 bases between them. This CDR3 is 11 amino acids long. The germline V gene encodes CDR1 DFQATT and CDR2 SNEGSKA (reference sequence). This chain's CDR3 is CSARTGNTIYF. The CDR3 DNA reads TGCAGTGCCAGAACTGGAAACACCATATATTTT.

This clone was recorded a few times. The chain carries TRBV7-9 and TRBJ1-1, with D hard to call. The germline V gene has CDR1 SEHNR and CDR2 FQNEAQ (reference sequence). The CDR3 is made up of 15 amino acids. V was cut by 2 bases and J by 2 bases, with 12 bases left in between. The CDR3 reads CASSLSTSVNTEAFF. The CDR3 nucleotides read TGTGCCAGCAGCTTAAGTACTTCTGTAAACACTGAAGCTTTCTTT. Based on the CDR3 plus reference TRBV7-9 and TRBJ1-1, the full variable domain is DTGVSQNPRHKITKRGQNVTFRCDPISEHNRLYWYRQTLGQGPEFLTYFQNEAQLEKSRLLSDRFSAERPKGSFSTLEIQRTEQGDSAMYLCASSLSTSVNTEAFFGQGTRLTVV.

This chain uses TRBV5-1 with TRBJ2-3, with 8 bases aligning to TRBD2. The V gene end was trimmed by 1 base and the J gene end by 4 bases; junction bases not matched to a gene: 11. Looked up from germline, CDR1 is SGHRS and CDR2 is YFSETQ. The CDR3 consists of 17 residues. The CDR3 reads CASSLMVFAGGPDTQYF. The CDR3 coding sequence is TGCGCCAGCAGCTTGATGGTCTTTGCGGGGGGTCCAGATACGCAGTATTTT.

This clone showed up just a few times. Other DNA sequences in this specimen translate into the identical CDR3. The genes are TRBV29-1 and TRBJ1-1, with TRBD1 identical over 7 bases. Germline V gene data show CDR1 as SQVTM and CDR2 as ANQGSEA. This CDR3 is 10 amino acids long. V shed 6 bases and J 8 bases; nucleotides not matched to a gene: 3. This CDR3 reads CSVRQGEAFF. The CDR3 region has the DNA TGCAGCGTGCGACAGGGCGAAGCTTTCTTT.

This clone has just a few counts. A read error may produce the germline difference seen at one junction end. The V and J genes are TRBV2 and TRBJ1-4, with D possibly TRBD1 on 6 matching bases. Germline CDR1 reads SNHLY; CDR2 reads FYNNEI. This CDR3 spans 11 amino acids. The DNA for the CDR3 is TGTGCCAGCAGTGATCATACAGGGAGTCTTTTT. Its translation: CASSDHTGSLF.

J is TRBJ2-1 and V is TRBV7-2, with 7 bases aligning to TRBD2. The germline gives CDR1 SGHTA, CDR2 FQGNSA. The V gene end was trimmed by 8 bases and the J gene end by 0 bases; junction bases not matched to a gene: 4. The CDR3 totals 14 residues. CDR3: CASPRGVSYNEQFF. CDR3 sequence (DNA): TGTGCCAGCCCCCGGGGGGTCTCCTACAATGAGCAGTTCTTC.